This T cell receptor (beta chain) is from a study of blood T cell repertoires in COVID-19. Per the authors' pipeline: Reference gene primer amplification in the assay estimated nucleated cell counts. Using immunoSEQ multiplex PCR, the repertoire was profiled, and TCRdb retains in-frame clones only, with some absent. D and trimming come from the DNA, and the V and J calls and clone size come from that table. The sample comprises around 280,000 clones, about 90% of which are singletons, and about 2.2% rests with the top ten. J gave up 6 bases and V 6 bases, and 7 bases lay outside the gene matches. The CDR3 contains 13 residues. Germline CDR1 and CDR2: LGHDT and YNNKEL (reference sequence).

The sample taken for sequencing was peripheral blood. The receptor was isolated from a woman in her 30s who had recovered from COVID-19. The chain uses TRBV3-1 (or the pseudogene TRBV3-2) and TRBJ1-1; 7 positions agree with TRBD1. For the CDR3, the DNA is TGTGCCAGCAGGGGAACAGGGACAGCTGAAGCTTTCTTT. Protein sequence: CASRGTGTAEAFF.